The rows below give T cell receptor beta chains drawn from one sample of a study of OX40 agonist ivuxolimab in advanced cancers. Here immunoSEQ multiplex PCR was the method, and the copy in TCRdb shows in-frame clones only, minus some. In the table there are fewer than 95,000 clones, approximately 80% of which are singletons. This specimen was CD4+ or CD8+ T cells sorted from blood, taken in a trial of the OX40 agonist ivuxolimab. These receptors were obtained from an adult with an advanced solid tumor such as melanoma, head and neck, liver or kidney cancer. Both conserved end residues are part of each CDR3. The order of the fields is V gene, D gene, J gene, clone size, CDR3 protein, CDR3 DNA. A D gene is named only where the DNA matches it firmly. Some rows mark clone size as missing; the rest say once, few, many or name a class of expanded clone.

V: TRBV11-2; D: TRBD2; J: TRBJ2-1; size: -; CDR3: CASSLWGGRANNEQFF; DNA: TGTGCCAGCAGCTTGTGGGGGGGAAGGGCCAACAATGAGCAGTTCTTC
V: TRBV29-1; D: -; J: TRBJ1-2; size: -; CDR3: CSVHSGGEGYTF; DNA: TGCAGCGTTCACTCTGGGGGGGAAGGCTACACCTTC
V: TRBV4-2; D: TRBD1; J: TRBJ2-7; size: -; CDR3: CASSQDRTVAYEQYF; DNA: TGTGCCAGCAGCCAGGACAGGACCGTAGCCTACGAGCAGTACTTC
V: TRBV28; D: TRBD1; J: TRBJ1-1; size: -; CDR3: CASSLRFRGRDTEAFF; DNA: TGTGCCAGCAGTTTAAGATTCAGGGGGCGGGACACTGAAGCTTTCTTT
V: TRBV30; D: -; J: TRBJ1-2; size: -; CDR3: CAWSAPMGATYGYTF; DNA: TGTGCCTGGAGTGCCCCAATGGGGGCTACCTATGGCTACACCTTC
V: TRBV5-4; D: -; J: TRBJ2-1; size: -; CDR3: CASSWKGRQYNEQFF; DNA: TGTGCCAGCAGCTGGAAGGGGAGACAGTACAATGAGCAGTTCTTC
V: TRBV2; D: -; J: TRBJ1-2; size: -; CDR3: CASRAGSQGYGYTF; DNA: TGTGCCAGCAGGGCCGGGTCCCAGGGCTATGGCTACACCTTC
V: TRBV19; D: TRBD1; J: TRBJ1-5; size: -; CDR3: CASSIIQGAGSNQPQHF; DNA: TGTGCCAGTAGTATAATTCAGGGGGCAGGAAGCAATCAGCCCCAGCATTTT
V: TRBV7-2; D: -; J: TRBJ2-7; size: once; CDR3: CASSLGPPYEQYF; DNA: TGTGCCAGCAGCTTAGGCCCTCCCTACGAGCAGTACTTC
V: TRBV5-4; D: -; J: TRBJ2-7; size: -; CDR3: CASSFNSYEQYF; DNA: TGTGCCAGCAGCTTCAACTCCTACGAGCAGTACTTC
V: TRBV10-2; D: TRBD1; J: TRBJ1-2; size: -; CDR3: CASSLRQGMRGYTF; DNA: TGCGCCAGCAGTTTACGACAGGGTATGCGTGGCTACACCTTC
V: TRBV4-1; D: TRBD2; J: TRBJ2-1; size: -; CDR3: CASSHLGLAGGPILNEQFF; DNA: TGCGCCAGCAGCCATCTCGGACTAGCGGGAGGGCCAATTTTAAATGAGCAGTTCTTC
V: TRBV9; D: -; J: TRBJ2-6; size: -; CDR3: CASSVPRSGANVLTF; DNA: TGTGCCAGCAGCGTACCACGCTCCGGGGCCAACGTCCTGACTTTC
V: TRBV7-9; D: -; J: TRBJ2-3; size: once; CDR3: CASCRGQGDTQYF; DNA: TGTGCCAGCTGTCGGGGTCAGGGAGATACGCAGTATTTT
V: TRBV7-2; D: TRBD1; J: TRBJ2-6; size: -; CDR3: CASSLDRAGANVLTF; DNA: TGTGCCAGCAGTCTCGACAGGGCTGGGGCCAACGTCCTGACTTTC
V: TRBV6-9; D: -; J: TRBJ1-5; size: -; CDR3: CASSYKSSGQPQHF; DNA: TGTGCCAGCAGTTATAAGTCTTCGGGTCAGCCCCAGCATTTT
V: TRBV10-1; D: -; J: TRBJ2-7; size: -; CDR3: CASSESSRAGLLHEQYF; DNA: TGCGCCAGCAGTGAATCTAGTAGGGCAGGCCTCTTGCACGAGCAGTACTTC
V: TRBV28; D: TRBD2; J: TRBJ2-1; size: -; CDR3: CASSRLAGGTRFDEQFF; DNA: TGTGCCAGCAGTAGGCTAGCGGGAGGGACCCGTTTCGATGAGCAGTTCTTC
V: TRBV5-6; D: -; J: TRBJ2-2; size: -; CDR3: CASNRGRGTGELFF; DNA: TGTGCCAGCAATAGAGGAAGGGGCACCGGGGAGCTGTTTTTT
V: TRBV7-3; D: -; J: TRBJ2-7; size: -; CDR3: CASSQSPSEQYF; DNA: TGTGCCAGCAGTCAATCCCCGAGCGAGCAGTACTTC
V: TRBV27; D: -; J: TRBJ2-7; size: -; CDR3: CASSLRRGPYEQYF; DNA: TGTGCCAGCAGTTTGCGCAGGGGTCCCTACGAGCAGTACTTC
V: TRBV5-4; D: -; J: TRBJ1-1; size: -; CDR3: CASSFFVGEGTEAFF; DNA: TGTGCCAGCAGCTTTTTCGTCGGGGAAGGGACTGAAGCTTTCTTT
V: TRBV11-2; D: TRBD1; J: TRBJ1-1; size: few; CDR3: CASNGQGGTEAFF; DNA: TGTGCCAGCAACGGACAGGGTGGCACTGAAGCTTTCTTT
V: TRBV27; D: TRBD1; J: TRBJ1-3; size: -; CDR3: CASSLTGQAFRSGNTIYF; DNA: TGTGCCAGCAGTTTAACGGGACAGGCGTTTCGATCTGGAAACACCATATATTTT
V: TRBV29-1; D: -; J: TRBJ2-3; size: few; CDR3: CSVGIGSAQYF; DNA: TGCAGCGTTGGGATAGGAAGTGCGCAGTATTTT
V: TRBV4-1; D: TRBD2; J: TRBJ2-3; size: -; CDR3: CASSQVETSNTQYF; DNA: TGCGCCAGCAGCCAAGTAGAGACTAGCAATACGCAGTATTTT
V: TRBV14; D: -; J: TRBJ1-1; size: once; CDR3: CASSQDIPPGGTEAFF; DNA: TGTGCCAGCAGCCAAGATATTCCCCCGGGGGGGACTGAAGCTTTCTTT
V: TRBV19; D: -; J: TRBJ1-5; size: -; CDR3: CASRFAGAVDQPQHF; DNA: TGTGCCAGTAGATTTGCCGGGGCGGTCGATCAGCCCCAGCATTTT
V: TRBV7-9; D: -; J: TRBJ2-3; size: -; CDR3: CASSLLPTDTQYF; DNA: TGTGCCAGCAGCTTATTACCCACAGATACGCAGTATTTT
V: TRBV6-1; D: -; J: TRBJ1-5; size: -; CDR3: CASNQGGQGQPQHF; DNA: TGTGCCAGCAACCAAGGGGGGCAGGGGCAGCCCCAGCATTTT
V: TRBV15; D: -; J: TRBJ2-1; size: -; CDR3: CATSRDTGQDKQFF; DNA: TGTGCCACCAGCAGAGATACGGGACAAGACAAGCAGTTCTTC
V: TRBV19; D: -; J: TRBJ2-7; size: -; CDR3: CASSRYPPPSQYEQYF; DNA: TGTGCCAGTAGTCGCTACCCCCCACCCTCCCAATACGAGCAGTACTTC
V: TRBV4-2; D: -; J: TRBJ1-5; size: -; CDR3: CASSQDGSLSNQPQHF; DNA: TGTGCCAGCAGCCAAGATGGCAGCTTAAGCAATCAGCCCCAGCATTTT
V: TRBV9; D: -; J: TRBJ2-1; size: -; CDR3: CASSTRGVDEQFF; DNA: TGTGCCAGCAGCACACGAGGGGTGGATGAGCAGTTCTTC
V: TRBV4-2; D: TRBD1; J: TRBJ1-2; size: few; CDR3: CASSPERDRGIYGYTF; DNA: TGTGCCAGCAGCCCAGAACGGGACAGGGGGATCTATGGCTACACCTTC
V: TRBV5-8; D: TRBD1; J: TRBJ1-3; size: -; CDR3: CASSPGGTGAGNTIYF; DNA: TGTGCCAGCAGCCCTGGTGGGACAGGGGCTGGAAACACCATATATTTT